The 5 T cell receptor beta chains below come from one sample, sequenced in a study of blood T cell repertoires in COVID-19. Clones were sequenced by immunoSEQ multiplex PCR, and TCRdb holds only the in-frame ones, with some missing. Of around 240,000 clones in the sample, 85% were seen once. What was sequenced was peripheral blood. The origin of the receptors is a middle-aged man with acute or convalescent COVID-19.

The chain employs TRBV5-6 and TRBJ2-6; D is undetermined. From germline, CDR1 is SGHDT and CDR2 YYEEEE. This CDR3 region has 17 residues. V lost 4 bases and J lost 2, with 16 bases in between. The CDR3 here is CASSRRGSNPGANVLTF. The DNA of the CDR3 is TGTGCCAGCAGCAGAAGAGGATCCAACCCTGGGGCCAACGTCCTGACTTTC. The whole variable domain, remainder taken from reference TRBV5-6 and TRBJ2-6, is DAGVTQSPTHLIKTRGQQVTLRCSPKSGHDTVSWYQQALGQGPQFIFQYYEEEERQRGNFPDRFSGHQFPNYSSELNVNALLLGDSALYLCASSRRGSNPGANVLTFGAGSRLTVL.

The rearrangement links TRBV30 to TRBJ2-2; D remains ambiguous. The CDR3 has 11 residues. Germline lookup yields CDR1 GTSNPN and CDR2 SVGIG (reference sequence). V lost 2 bases, J lost 8 bases, and 6 bases lay in between. The CDR3 DNA follows: TGTGCCTGGAGTTCCCCGGGGGAGCTGTTTTTT. Protein product: CAWSSPGELFF.

The chain is built from TRBV7-9 and TRBJ2-7; no firm D call. The CDR3 contains 12 residues. Germline V CDR1 and CDR2: SEHNR, FQNEAQ (reference sequence). Between the trimmed V and J ends, which lost 5 bases and 4 bases, there was a span of 9 bases. CDR3 residues: CASSQDTYEQYF. For the CDR3, the DNA is TGTGCCAGCAGCCAAGACACGTACGAGCAGTACTTC.

The chain combines TRBV7-9 with TRBJ2-3, with a possible D match to TRBD2 (5 bases). The CDR3 has 18 residues. Trimming cost V 5 bases and J 0 bases, with 21 bases left between them. Germline V lookup: CDR1 SEHNR, CDR2 FQNEAQ (reference sequence). The CDR3 sequence is CASSPKRYSGTSTDTQYF. The CDR3 region has the DNA TGTGCCAGCAGCCCGAAGCGGTACTCCGGAACTAGCACAGATACGCAGTATTTT.

This rearrangement joins TRBV18 to TRBJ1-5; tentatively, D is TRBD1 (5 bases). CDR1 and CDR2 (germline): KGHSH, LQKENI. V gave up 4 bases and J gave up 1 base, with 8 bases separating them. CDR3 length: 14 amino acids. Here the CDR3 reads CASSRGDSNQPQHF. The CDR3 DNA sequence: TGTGCCAGCTCACGCGGGGACAGCAATCAGCCCCAGCATTTT.